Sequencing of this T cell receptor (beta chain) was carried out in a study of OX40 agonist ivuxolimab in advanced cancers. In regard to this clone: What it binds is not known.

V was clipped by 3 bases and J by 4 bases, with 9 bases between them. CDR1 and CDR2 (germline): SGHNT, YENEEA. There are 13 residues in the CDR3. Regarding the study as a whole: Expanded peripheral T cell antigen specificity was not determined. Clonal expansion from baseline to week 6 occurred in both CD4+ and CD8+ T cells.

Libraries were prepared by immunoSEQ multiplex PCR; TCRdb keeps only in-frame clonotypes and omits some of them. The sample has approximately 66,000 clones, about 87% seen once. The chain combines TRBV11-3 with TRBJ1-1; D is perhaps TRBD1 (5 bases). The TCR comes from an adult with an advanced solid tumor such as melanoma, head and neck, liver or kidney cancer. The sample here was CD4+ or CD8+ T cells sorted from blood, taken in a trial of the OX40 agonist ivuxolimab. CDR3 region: CASSLGTVTEAFF. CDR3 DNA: TGTGCCAGCAGCTTGGGGACTGTCACTGAAGCTTTCTTT.